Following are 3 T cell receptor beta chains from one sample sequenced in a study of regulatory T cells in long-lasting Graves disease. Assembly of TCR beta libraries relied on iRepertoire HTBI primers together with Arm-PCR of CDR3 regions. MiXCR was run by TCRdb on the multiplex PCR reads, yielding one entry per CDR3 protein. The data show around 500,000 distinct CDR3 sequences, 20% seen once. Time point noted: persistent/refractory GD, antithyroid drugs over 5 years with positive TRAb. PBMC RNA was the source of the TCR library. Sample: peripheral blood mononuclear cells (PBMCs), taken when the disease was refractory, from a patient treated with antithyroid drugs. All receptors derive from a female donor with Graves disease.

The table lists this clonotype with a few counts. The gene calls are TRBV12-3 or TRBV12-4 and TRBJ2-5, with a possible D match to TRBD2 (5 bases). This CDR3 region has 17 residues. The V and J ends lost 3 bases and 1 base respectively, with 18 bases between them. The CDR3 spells CASSFELREWAQETQYF. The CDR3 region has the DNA TGTGCCAGCAGTTTTGAATTACGGGAATGGGCCCAAGAGACCCAGTACTTC.

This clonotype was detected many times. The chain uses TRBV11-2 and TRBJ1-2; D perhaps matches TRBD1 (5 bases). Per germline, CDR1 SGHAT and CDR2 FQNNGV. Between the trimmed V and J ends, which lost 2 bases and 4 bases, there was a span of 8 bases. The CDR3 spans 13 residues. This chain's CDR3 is CASSLTGVYGYTF. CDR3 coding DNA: TGTGCCAGCAGCTTAACAGGAGTCTATGGCTACACCTTC.

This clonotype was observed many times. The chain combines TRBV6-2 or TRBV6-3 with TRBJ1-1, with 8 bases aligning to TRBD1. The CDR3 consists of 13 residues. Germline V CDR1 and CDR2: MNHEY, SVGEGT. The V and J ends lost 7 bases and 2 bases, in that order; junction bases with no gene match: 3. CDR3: CASKGTGNTEAFF. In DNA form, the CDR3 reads TGTGCCAGCAAGGGGACAGGCAACACTGAAGCTTTCTTT.